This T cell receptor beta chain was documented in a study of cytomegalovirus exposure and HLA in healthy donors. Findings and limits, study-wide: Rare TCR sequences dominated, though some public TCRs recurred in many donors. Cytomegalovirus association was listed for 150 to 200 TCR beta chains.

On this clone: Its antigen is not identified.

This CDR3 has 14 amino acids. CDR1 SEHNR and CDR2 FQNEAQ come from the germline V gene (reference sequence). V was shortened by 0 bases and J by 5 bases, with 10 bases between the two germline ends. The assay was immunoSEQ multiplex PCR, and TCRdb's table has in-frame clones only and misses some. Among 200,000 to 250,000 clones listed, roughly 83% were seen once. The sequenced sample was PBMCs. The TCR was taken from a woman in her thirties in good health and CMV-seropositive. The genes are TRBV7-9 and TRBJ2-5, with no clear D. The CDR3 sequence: CASSLAQVPETQYF. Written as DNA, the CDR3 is TGTGCCAGCAGCTTAGCGCAGGTACCGGAGACCCAGTACTTC.